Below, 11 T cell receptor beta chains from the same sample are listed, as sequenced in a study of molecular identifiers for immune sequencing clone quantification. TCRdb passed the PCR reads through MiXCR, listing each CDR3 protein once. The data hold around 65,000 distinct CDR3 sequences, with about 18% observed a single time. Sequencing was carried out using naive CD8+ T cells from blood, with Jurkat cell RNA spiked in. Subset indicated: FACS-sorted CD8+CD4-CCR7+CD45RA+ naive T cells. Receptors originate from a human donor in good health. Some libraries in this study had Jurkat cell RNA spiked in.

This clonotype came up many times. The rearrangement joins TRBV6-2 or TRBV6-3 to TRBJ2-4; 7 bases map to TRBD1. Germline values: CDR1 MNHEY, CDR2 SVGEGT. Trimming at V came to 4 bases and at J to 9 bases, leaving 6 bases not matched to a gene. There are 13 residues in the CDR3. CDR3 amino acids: CASSSRTGVIQYF. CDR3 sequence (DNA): TGTGCCAGCAGTTCGAGGACAGGCGTCATTCAGTACTTC.

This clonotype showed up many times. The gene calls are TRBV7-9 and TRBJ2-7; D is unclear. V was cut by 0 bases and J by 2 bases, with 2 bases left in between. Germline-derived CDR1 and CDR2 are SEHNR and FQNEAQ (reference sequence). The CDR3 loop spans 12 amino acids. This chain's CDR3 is CASSLATYEQYF. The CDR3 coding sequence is TGTGCCAGCAGCTTAGCTACCTACGAGCAGTACTTC.

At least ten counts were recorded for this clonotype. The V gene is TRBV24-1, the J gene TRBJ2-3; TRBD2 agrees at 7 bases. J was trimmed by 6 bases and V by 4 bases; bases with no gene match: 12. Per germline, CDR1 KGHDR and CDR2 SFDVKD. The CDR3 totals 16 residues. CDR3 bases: TGTGCCACCAGTGAAGAGGGCGGGAGCGTGCAGGATACGCAGTATTTT. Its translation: CATSEEGGSVQDTQYF.

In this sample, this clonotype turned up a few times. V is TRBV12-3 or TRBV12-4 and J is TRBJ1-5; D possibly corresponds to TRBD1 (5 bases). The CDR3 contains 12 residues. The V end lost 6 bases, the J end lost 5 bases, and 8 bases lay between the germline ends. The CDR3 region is CASRWGDQPQHF. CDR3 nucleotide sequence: TGTGCCAGCAGATGGGGCGATCAGCCCCAGCATTTT.

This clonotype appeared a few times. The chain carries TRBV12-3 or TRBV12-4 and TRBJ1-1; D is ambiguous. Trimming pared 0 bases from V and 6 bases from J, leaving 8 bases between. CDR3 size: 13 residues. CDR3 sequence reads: CASSLAMGSEAFF. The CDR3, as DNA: TGTGCCAGCAGTTTAGCGATGGGATCTGAAGCTTTCTTT.

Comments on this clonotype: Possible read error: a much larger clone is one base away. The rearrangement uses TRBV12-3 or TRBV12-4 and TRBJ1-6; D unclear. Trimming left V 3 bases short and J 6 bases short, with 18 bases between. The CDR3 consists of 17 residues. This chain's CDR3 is CASSFSWGRECNSPLHF. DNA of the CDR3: TGTGCCAGCAGTTTCTCATGGGGAAGGGAATGTAATTCACCCCTCCACTTT.

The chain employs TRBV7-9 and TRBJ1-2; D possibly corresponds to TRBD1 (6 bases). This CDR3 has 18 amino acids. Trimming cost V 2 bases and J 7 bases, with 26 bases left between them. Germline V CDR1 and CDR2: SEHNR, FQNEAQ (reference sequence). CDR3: CASSLLSGARPQGFGYTF. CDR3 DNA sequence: TGTGCCAGCAGCTTATTATCAGGGGCCAGGCCACAAGGGTTTGGCTACACCTTC.

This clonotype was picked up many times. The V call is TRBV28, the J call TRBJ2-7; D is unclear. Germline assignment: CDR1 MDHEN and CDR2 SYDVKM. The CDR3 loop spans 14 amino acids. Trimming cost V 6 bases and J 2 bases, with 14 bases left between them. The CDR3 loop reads CASSTLGNPYEQYF. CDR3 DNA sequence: TGTGCCAGCAGCACCCTGGGAAATCCCTACGAGCAGTACTTC.

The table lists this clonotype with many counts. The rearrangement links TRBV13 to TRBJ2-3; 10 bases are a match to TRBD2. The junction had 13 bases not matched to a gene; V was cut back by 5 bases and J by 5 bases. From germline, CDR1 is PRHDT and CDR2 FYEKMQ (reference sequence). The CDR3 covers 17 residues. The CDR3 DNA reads TGTGCCAGCAGCGACTCGCTAGCGGGAGTGGTGGTAGATACGCAGTATTTT. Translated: CASSDSLAGVVVDTQYF.

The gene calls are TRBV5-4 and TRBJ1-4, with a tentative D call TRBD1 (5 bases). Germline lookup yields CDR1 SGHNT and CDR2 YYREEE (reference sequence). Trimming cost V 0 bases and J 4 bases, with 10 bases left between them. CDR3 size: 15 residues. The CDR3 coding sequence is TGTGCCAGCAGCTTGGCGGGGGGTCTTAATGAAAAACTGTTTTTT. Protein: CASSLAGGLNEKLFF.

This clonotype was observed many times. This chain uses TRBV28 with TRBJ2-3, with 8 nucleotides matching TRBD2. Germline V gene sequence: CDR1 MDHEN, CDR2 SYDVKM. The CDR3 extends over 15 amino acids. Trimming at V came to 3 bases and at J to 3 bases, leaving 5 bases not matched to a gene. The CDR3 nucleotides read TGTGCCAGCAGTTTTGAGCTAGCGGGTACAGATACGCAGTATTTT. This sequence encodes CASSFELAGTDTQYF. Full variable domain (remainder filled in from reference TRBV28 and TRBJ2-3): DVKVTQSSRYLVKRTGEKVFLECVQDMDHENMFWYRQDPGLGLRLIYFSYDVKMKEKGDIPEGYSVSREKKERFSLILESASTNQTSMYLCASSFELAGTDTQYFGPGTRLTVL.